One and the same sample provided the 20 T cell receptor beta chains below, sequenced in a study of T cell responses to AZD1222 COVID-19 vaccine. TCRdb's table, derived via immunoSEQ multiplex PCR, lists solely in-frame clones and lacks some. The repertoire has 110,000 to 150,000 clones, about nine tenths of them found once; the top ten carry approximately 3.5%. The sample was peripheral blood, taken 28 days after the second AZD1222 dose. These TCRs come from an adult who received the AZD1222 COVID-19 vaccine.

The chain links TRBV12-3 or TRBV12-4 to TRBJ1-1; D not resolved. Trimming shortened V by 6 bases and J by 5 bases, and 10 bases separated the two germline ends. The CDR3 runs to 12 residues. The CDR3 DNA follows: TGTGCCAGCAGAGCTGTGGGGACTGAAGCTTTCTTT. It yields the protein CASRAVGTEAFF.

This clone was seen a few times. This chain uses TRBV28 with TRBJ1-1; no reliable D call. The V end lost 5 bases, the J end lost 1 base, and 11 bases lay between the germline ends. Germline CDR1 MDHEN, CDR2 SYDVKM. The CDR3 runs 14 residues. The DNA for the CDR3 is TGTGCCAGCAGTCCCCTGGGAGAGAACACTGAAGCTTTCTTT. It yields the protein CASSPLGENTEAFF.

CDR3 coding DNA: TGTGCCAGCACTGTAGCGGGAGGGGCAGATACGCAGTATTTT. Protein product: CASTVAGGADTQYF. The chain recombines TRBV7-2 with TRBJ2-3, with TRBD2 identical over 11 bases. V lost 7 bases and J lost 4; bases outside the gene matches: 4. From germline, CDR1 is SGHTA and CDR2 FQGNSA. The CDR3 extends over 14 amino acids.

This chain joins TRBV28 and TRBJ1-2; no firm D call. With 4 bases removed from V and 5 bases from J, the gap between germline ends came to 11 bases. CDR3 length: 13 residues. The germline CDR1 and CDR2 sequences are MDHEN and SYDVKM. The CDR3 region is CASSSERSYGYTF. The CDR3 DNA reads as TGTGCCAGCAGTTCGGAGCGGTCGTATGGCTACACCTTC.

V gene TRBV24-1 combines with J gene TRBJ1-2; D uncertain. Germline values: CDR1 KGHDR, CDR2 SFDVKD. The CDR3 runs 13 residues. Between the trimmed V and J ends, which lost 5 bases and 7 bases, there was a span of 13 bases. DNA for the CDR3: TGTGCCACCAGTGTCCCAGCCTTGGGTGGCTACACCTTC. Translation: CATSVPALGGYTF.

The chain recombines TRBV7-6 with TRBJ1-4; D not resolved. The germline CDR1 and CDR2 sequences are SGHVS and FNYEAQ. There are 13 residues in the CDR3. Deletions cut 0 bases from V and 5 bases from J, with 4 bases between. The CDR3 sequence: CASSLAPNEKLFF. CDR3 DNA sequence: TGTGCCAGCAGCTTAGCTCCAAATGAAAAACTGTTTTTT.

This chain links TRBV15 with TRBJ2-7, with 8 bases fitting TRBD1. Losses at the gene ends were 4 bases for V and 2 bases for J; bases not matched to a gene: 4. Germline assignment: CDR1 LNHNV and CDR2 YYDKDF (reference sequence). The CDR3 is made up of 14 amino acids. CDR3 protein: CATSIRTGTYEQYF. The DNA of the CDR3 is TGTGCCACCAGCATTCGGACAGGGACCTACGAGCAGTACTTC.

The chain uses TRBV10-3 and TRBJ2-7, with 10 bases lining up with TRBD2. Trimming cost V 7 bases and J 0 bases; bases outside gene matches: 6. The CDR3 sequence is 15 residues long. The germline V gene encodes CDR1 ENHRY and CDR2 SYGVKD. CDR3 region: CAITLGLAASYEQYF. The CDR3 DNA is TGTGCCATCACCCTAGGACTAGCGGCCTCCTACGAGCAGTACTTC.

V usage is TRBV11-3 and J usage is TRBJ2-3, with D perhaps being TRBD1 or TRBD2 (6 bases each). CDR1 is SGHNT and CDR2 is YENEEA in the germline V gene. The germline V and J ends were trimmed by 5 bases and 6 bases, with 21 bases remaining between them. There are 16 residues in the CDR3. The CDR3 spells CASSRGRDGGQDTQYF. Here the CDR3 DNA reads TGTGCCAGCAGCCGAGGGCGGGATGGGGGCCAGGATACGCAGTATTTT. The whole variable domain, filled in from reference TRBV11-3 and TRBJ2-3, reads EAGVVQSPRYKIIEKKQPVAFWCNPISGHNTLYWYLQNLGQGPELLIRYENEEAVDDSQLPKDRFSAERLKGVDSTLKIQPAELGDSAVYLCASSRGRDGGQDTQYFGPGTRLTVL.

The chain is built from TRBV27 and TRBJ2-2; tentatively, D is TRBD2 (5 bases). This CDR3 has 14 residues. The V gene's germline CDR1 is MNHEY and CDR2 SMNVEV (reference sequence). The ends were cut back, 6 bases at V and 2 bases at J, with 10 bases in the middle. In DNA form, the CDR3 reads TGTGCCAGCAGGGGGAGCACCAACACCGGGGAGCTGTTTTTT. Protein product: CASRGSTNTGELFF.

The chain recombines TRBV2 with TRBJ2-5; 15 bases are shared with TRBD2. The germline gives CDR1 SNHLY, CDR2 FYNNEI. There are 17 residues in the CDR3. V trimming: 7 bases; J trimming: 4 bases; junction bases outside the gene matches: 10. DNA of the CDR3: TGTGCCAGCACCGGACTAGCGGGAGGGAGGTACAGAGAGACCCAGTACTTC. Its translation: CASTGLAGGRYRETQYF.

The V and J genes are TRBV10-3 and TRBJ1-2; no firm D call. CDR3 size: 16 residues. Trimming took off 5 bases at V and 2 bases at J, with 18 bases between the two ends. The germline CDR1 and CDR2 sequences are ENHRY and SYGVKD. CDR3 in DNA: TGTGCCATCAGTTGGGAATCGGGTCTCCGGAACTATGGCTACACCTTC. This codes for CAISWESGLRNYGYTF.

The chain recombines TRBV6-2 or TRBV6-3 with TRBJ2-1, with 13 bases that match TRBD2. The CDR3 is 15 amino acids. The V segment lost 6 bases and the J segment 9 bases; nucleotides outside the gene matches: 8. CDR1 is MNHEY and CDR2 is SVGEGT in the germline V gene. For the CDR3, the DNA is TGTGCCAGCAGCCGGACTAGCGGGAGCCCAGGTGAGCAGTTCTTC. It translates to CASSRTSGSPGEQFF.

The rearrangement joins TRBV19 to TRBJ1-6; no firm D call. From germline, CDR1 is LNHDA and CDR2 SQIVND (reference sequence). Trimming took 4 bases from V and 8 from J, leaving 6 bases between them. The CDR3 consists of 12 residues. The CDR3 DNA sequence: TGTGCCAGTAGTAGGACCGATTCACCCCTCCACTTT. This codes for CASSRTDSPLHF.

The J gene is TRBJ2-7, the V gene TRBV20-1; no definite D call. The CDR3 covers 10 residues. V lost 4 bases, J lost 6 bases, and 7 bases lay in between. Germline CDR1 reads DFQATT; CDR2 reads SNEGSKA (reference sequence). CDR3 nucleotide sequence: TGCAGTGCTACCCCCCGCGAGCAGTACTTC. It translates to CSATPREQYF.

This clone was counted a few times. The V and J genes are TRBV29-1 and TRBJ1-1, with D perhaps matching TRBD1 (5 bases). V lost 3 bases, J lost 4 bases, and 12 bases lay in between. CDR1 is SQVTM and CDR2 is ANQGSEA in the germline V gene. CDR3 size: 13 residues. The CDR3 DNA follows: TGCAGCGTTGATGAGGGGCAGGCCACTGAAGCTTTCTTT. Amino acids: CSVDEGQATEAFF.

V gene TRBV11-3 combines with J gene TRBJ2-1; D is uncertain. This CDR3 has 11 residues. Germline CDR1 is SGHNT and CDR2 is YENEEA. Between the trimmed V and J ends, which lost 5 bases and 4 bases, there was a span of 3 bases. CDR3 coding DNA: TGTGCCAGCAGCATGTACAATGAGCAGTTCTTC. Amino acids: CASSMYNEQFF. Filled out from reference TRBV11-3 and TRBJ2-1, the complete variable domain reads EAGVVQSPRYKIIEKKQPVAFWCNPISGHNTLYWYLQNLGQGPELLIRYENEEAVDDSQLPKDRFSAERLKGVDSTLKIQPAELGDSAVYLCASSMYNEQFFGPGTRLTVL.

This clone was observed a handful of times. This chain links TRBV11-3 with TRBJ2-1, with D perhaps assigned TRBD1 or TRBD2 (5 bases each). This CDR3 region has 15 residues. Germline-derived CDR1 and CDR2 are SGHNT and YENEEA. Trimming removed 5 bases at V and 7 bases at J, with 18 bases between. DNA for the CDR3: TGTGCCAGCAGCCCAATGGGGACCTCTTCAAATGAGCAGTTCTTC. Amino acids: CASSPMGTSSNEQFF.

V and J are TRBV5-4 and TRBJ1-1; 7 nucleotides line up with TRBD1. The V and J ends lost 4 bases and 4 bases, in that order; junction bases with no gene match: 7. There are 14 residues in the CDR3. Germline V lookup: CDR1 SGHNT, CDR2 YYREEE (reference sequence). CDR3 amino acids: CASSLDRASTEAFF. DNA of the CDR3: TGTGCCAGCAGCCTAGACAGGGCAAGCACTGAAGCTTTCTTT. The whole variable domain, remainder taken from reference TRBV5-4 and TRBJ1-1, is ETGVTQSPTHLIKTRGQQVTLRCSSQSGHNTVSWYQQALGQGPQFIFQYYREEENGRGNFPPRFSGLQFPNYSSELNVNALELDDSALYLCASSLDRASTEAFFGQGTRLTVV.

The CDR3 DNA reads TGCGCCAGCAGTGGACCCTCTAGCGGAGGGGACACAGATACGCAGTATTTT. Amino acids: CASSGPSSGGDTDTQYF. The chain has TRBV10-1 and TRBJ2-3; TRBD2 aligns across 7 bases. The CDR3 spans 17 residues. Germline V gene lookup returns CDR1 WNHNN and CDR2 SYGVQD (reference sequence). V was pared by 4 bases and J by 2 bases, with 12 bases of the junction left unmatched.